The 15 T cell receptor beta chains given below trace back to one sample, sequenced in a study of cytomegalovirus exposure and HLA in healthy donors. Researchers ran the PCR with 60 Vbeta and 13 Jbeta primers. Sequencing was performed with immunoSEQ multiplex PCR; in TCRdb, only in-frame clones are kept and a portion is missing. Of about 130,000 clones listed, approximately 82% are singletons. Sample: PBMCs. The receptors come from a boy between 2 and 10 years old in good health and CMV-seronegative.

The V gene is TRBV2, the J gene TRBJ1-4; possible D gene TRBD1, 6 bases. The CDR3 runs to 12 residues. Germline CDR1 and CDR2: SNHLY and FYNNEI. Between the trimmed V and J ends, which lost 6 bases and 8 bases, there was a span of 10 bases. CDR3 nucleotide sequence: TGTGCCAGCAGCCCCCAGGGGGAAAAACTGTTTTTT. Protein sequence: CASSPQGEKLFF.

This chain connects TRBV11-2 to TRBJ1-1; D remains unclear. Germline-derived CDR1 and CDR2 are SGHAT and FQNNGV. The CDR3 totals 16 residues. Trimming pared 4 bases from V and 5 bases from J, leaving 20 bases between. The DNA of the CDR3 is TGTGCCAGCAGCTCCCCTAGGCGGTGGGAGGCGACTGAAGCTTTCTTT. This codes for CASSSPRRWEATEAFF.

In this sample, this clone turned up a few times. The chain combines TRBV11-2 with TRBJ2-5; 8 bases align to TRBD1. Germline loops: CDR1 SGHAT, CDR2 FQNNGV. V gave up 6 bases and J gave up 4 bases; unmatched junction bases: 10. The CDR3 runs 15 residues. The CDR3 protein is CASRQQGGLGETQYF. In nucleotides, the CDR3 is TGTGCCAGCAGACAACAGGGGGGTTTAGGAGAGACCCAGTACTTC.

This chain joins TRBV6-5 and TRBJ1-3; perhaps TRBD1 as D (6 bases). The germline CDR1 and CDR2 sequences are MNHEY and SVGAGI. V was clipped by 0 bases and J by 2 bases, with 8 bases between them. CDR3 length equals 15 residues. The CDR3 protein is CASSYSTGTGNTIYF. The CDR3 DNA is TGTGCCAGCAGTTACTCTACAGGGACTGGAAACACCATATATTTT.

The rearrangement uses TRBV6-6 and TRBJ1-1, with unresolved D. This CDR3 comprises 14 residues. V lost 1 base to trimming and J lost 2 bases, with 8 bases between them. The germline V gene has CDR1 MNHNY and CDR2 SVGAGI (reference sequence). CDR3 region: CASSYYDINTEAFF. DNA for the CDR3: TGTGCCAGCAGTTACTACGACATCAACACTGAAGCTTTCTTT.

The J gene is TRBJ2-3, the V gene TRBV13, with 7 bases lining up with TRBD2. Trimming took 1 base from V and 6 from J; bases not matched to a gene: 7. The length of the CDR3 is 15 residues. CDR1 and CDR2 (germline): PRHDT, FYEKMQ (reference sequence). The CDR3 reads CASSLEAGPWDTQYF. The CDR3, as DNA: TGTGCCAGCAGCTTAGAAGCGGGGCCGTGGGATACGCAGTATTTT. Filled out from reference TRBV13 and TRBJ2-3, the complete variable domain reads AAGVIQSPRHLIKEKRETATLKCYPIPRHDTVYWYQQGPGQDPQFLISFYEKMQSDKGSIPDRFSAQQFSDYHSELNMSSLELGDSALYFCASSLEAGPWDTQYFGPGTRLTVL.

The chain recombines TRBV6-5 with TRBJ2-1, with TRBD1 identical over 8 bases. CDR1 MNHEY and CDR2 SVGAGI come from the germline V gene. V shed 4 bases and J 15 bases; nucleotides not matched to a gene: 17. CDR3 size: 15 residues. The CDR3 DNA follows: TGTGCCAGCAGTTCAAAAGGACAGGGTGCTCAATGGCCGTTCTTC. Protein sequence: CASSSKGQGAQWPFF.

The CDR3 region has the DNA TGTGCCAGCAGCTTAGTTACCGGGGGGGCCTACAATGAGCAGTTCTTC. This encodes CASSLVTGGAYNEQFF. This chain links TRBV7-9 with TRBJ2-1; 8 bases line up with TRBD2. CDR3 size: 16 residues. The germline CDR1 and CDR2 sequences are SEHNR and FQNEAQ (reference sequence). J was trimmed by 2 bases and V by 1 base; bases with no gene match: 4. Variable domain in full (rest from reference TRBV7-9 and TRBJ2-1): DTGVSQNPRHKITKRGQNVTFRCDPISEHNRLYWYRQTLGQGPEFLTYFQNEAQLEKSRLLSDRFSAERPKGSFSTLEIQRTEQGDSAMYLCASSLVTGGAYNEQFFGPGTRLTVL.

This clone was counted a few times. Written as DNA, the CDR3 is TGCGCCAGCAGCCAAGGAAGAGGGGGCCTCGGTTCCTACAATGAGCAGTTCTTC. This translates into CASSQGRGGLGSYNEQFF. The chain uses TRBV4-1 and TRBJ2-1, with 7 bases lining up with TRBD1. The germline V gene encodes CDR1 MGHRA and CDR2 YSYEKL. After removal of 1 base from V and 1 base from J, the junction contained 10 bases not matched to a gene. The CDR3 is made up of 18 amino acids.

The chain is built from TRBV25-1 and TRBJ2-1, with TRBD2 as a possible D gene (5 bases). CDR1 is MGHDK, CDR2 SYGVNS, per germline. The CDR3 spans 12 residues. V was shortened by 6 bases and J by 5 bases, with 8 bases between the two germline ends. Written as DNA, the CDR3 is TGTGCCAGCAGCCCGGGGAACAATGAGCAGTTCTTC. Residues: CASSPGNNEQFF.

The genes are TRBV6-1 and TRBJ2-5, with D perhaps matching TRBD2 (7 bases). The V gene lost 4 bases and the J gene lost 3 bases, with 21 bases spanning the gap. The length of the CDR3 is 17 residues. Germline CDR1 is MNHNS and CDR2 is SASEGT. The CDR3 DNA sequence: TGTGCCAGCAGTGCCATGGGGGGGGCGCTTTCCGAAGAGACCCAGTACTTC. It encodes CASSAMGGALSEETQYF.

This chain joins TRBV5-4 and TRBJ2-1; perhaps TRBD1 as D (5 bases). Trimming cost V 4 bases and J 4 bases, with 15 bases left between them. Germline V gives CDR1 SGHNT, CDR2 YYREEE (reference sequence). The CDR3 length is 15 residues. CDR3 nucleotide sequence: TGTGCCAGCAGCCAACAGGAGCTTATTTACAATGAGCAGTTCTTC. Translating it yields CASSQQELIYNEQFF.

The CDR3 protein is CASSFSSGRAHNEQFF. The CDR3 DNA reads as TGTGCCAGCAGCTTCTCTAGCGGGAGGGCTCATAATGAGCAGTTCTTC. The V gene is TRBV11-3, the J gene TRBJ2-1; 12 bases match TRBD2. Per germline, CDR1 SGHNT and CDR2 YENEEA. The CDR3 consists of 16 residues. V was clipped by 3 bases and J by 7 bases; unmatched bases: 7.

J is TRBJ2-3 and V is TRBV9; tentatively, D is TRBD1 (6 bases). Germline CDR1 is SGDLS and CDR2 is YYNGEE. The V end was cut by 3 bases, the J end by 2 bases, with 13 bases between. CDR3 length: 15 residues. CDR3 residues: CASSAPTGNTDTQYF. The CDR3 coding sequence is TGTGCCAGCAGCGCCCCGACAGGCAACACAGATACGCAGTATTTT.

V and J are TRBV15 and TRBJ2-7, with TRBD1 identical over 9 bases. V lost 8 bases to trimming and J lost 6 bases; unmatched junction nucleotides: 5. Germline V lookup: CDR1 LNHNV, CDR2 YYDKDF (reference sequence). This CDR3 is built from 12 residues. As DNA, the CDR3 is TGTGCCACCGGGGACAGGGCGAGCGAGCAGTACGTC. This translates into CATGDRASEQYV.